A few counts support the clone carrying this T cell receptor (beta chain). This sample is drawn from a study of blood T cells in healthy people across ages. This CDR3 region has 16 residues. Per germline, CDR1 DFQATT and CDR2 SNEGSKA (reference sequence). The trim removed 3 bases at V and 4 bases at J, leaving 7 bases unmatched. Then a second PCR, running roughly 7 to 11 cycles, was carried out with a sample-barcoded 5' primer and a J-beta primer mix. TCRdb used MiXCR to reprocess the 5' RACE reads, holding one entry per CDR3 protein. Among some 1.5 million distinct CDR3 sequences listed, roughly 27% were seen once.

Sequencing used blood. This chain connects TRBV20-1 to TRBJ2-1; TRBD2 matches at 12 bases. The TCR sequence derives from a woman aged 25 to 39 in good health. CDR3 sequence: CSARDRLAGVYNEQFF. In DNA, the CDR3 is TGCAGTGCTAGGGATCGACTAGCGGGAGTTTACAATGAGCAGTTCTTC.